This T cell receptor (beta chain) is drawn from a study of human T cells and chemical hapten exposure. Study findings and constraints: Expanded TCRs formed significantly more large CDR3 similarity clusters than controls.

Noted time point: pre-sensitization, week 0. Sample treatment: therapeutic diphenylcyclopropenone sensitization with weekly scalp DPC. TCRdb redid the calling of the RACE reads with MiXCR, one entry per CDR3 protein. There are approximately 320,000 distinct CDR3 sequences in the sample; approximately 5.8% occur only once, and around 8.8% lies in the top ten. Details on this clonotype: Its antigen is unknown.

The trim removed 7 bases at V and 4 bases at J, leaving 12 bases unmatched. The germline V gene has CDR1 MGHDK and CDR2 SYGVNS. The CDR3 runs to 16 residues. This clonotype was obtained from a woman in her late teens or twenties with alopecia areata. Some clones in this sample may be carry-over from other donors' samples. The input for sequencing was whole blood, taken in connection with sensitization to the hapten diphenylcyclopropenone (DPC). The chain joins TRBV25-1 to TRBJ2-3; 9 bases line up with TRBD1. The chain's CDR3 is CASNLRGTGIPDTQYF. DNA for the CDR3: TGTGCCAGCAACCTAAGGGGGACAGGGATCCCAGATACGCAGTATTTT.